What follows are 27 T cell receptor beta chains derived from one specimen sequenced in a study of T cell repertoires in cytomegalovirus infection. TCRdb itself ran the reads through MiXCR, one entry per CDR3 protein. This sample has roughly 120,000 distinct CDR3 sequences, with more than 30% found just once. These receptors have no known antigen. The sample in question was CD8+ T cells from cultured PBMCs, obtained from culture after CMV antigen stimulation. These receptor sequences come from a human donor in good health (CMV status not recorded). Some clones in this sample may be carry-over from other donors' samples.

V and J are TRBV11-2 and TRBJ2-5; 8 bases match TRBD2. The J segment lost 3 bases and the V segment lost 0 bases, leaving 3 bases of the junction unmatched. Germline lookup yields CDR1 SGHAT and CDR2 FQNNGV. The CDR3 totals 15 residues. CDR3 sequence: CASSLEIAGKETQYF. The DNA for the CDR3 is TGTGCCAGCAGCTTAGAAATAGCGGGGAAAGAGACCCAGTACTTC.

This clonotype was counted at least ten times. The chain joins TRBV7-2 to TRBJ2-7, with 7 bases identical to TRBD2. CDR1 is SGHTA and CDR2 is FQGNSA in the germline V gene. Germline trimming cut 6 bases from V and 0 bases from J; bases unmatched to any gene: 8. This CDR3 is 15 amino acids long. CDR3 coding DNA: TGTGCCAGCAGAGGGTGGCGGGGGACCTCCTACGAGCAGTACTTC. As protein: CASRGWRGTSYEQYF.

This clonotype showed up many times. The chain carries TRBV7-2 and TRBJ1-1; D is unclear. Germline values: CDR1 SGHTA, CDR2 FQGNSA. The CDR3 has 11 amino acids. Between the trimmed V and J ends, which lost 5 bases and 3 bases, there was a span of 4 bases. Here the CDR3 reads CASSPDTEAFF. Here the CDR3 DNA reads TGTGCCAGCAGCCCGGACACTGAAGCTTTCTTT.

V usage is TRBV7-8 and J usage is TRBJ2-1; maybe TRBD1 (6 bases). Germline V gene data show CDR1 as SGHVS and CDR2 as FQNEAQ. There are 15 residues in the CDR3. The V end lost 1 base, the J end lost 1 base, and 8 bases lay between the germline ends. CDR3 protein: CASSLEQGSYNEQFF. CDR3 coding DNA: TGTGCCAGCAGCTTAGAACAGGGATCCTACAATGAGCAGTTCTTC.

This rearrangement joins TRBV19 to TRBJ2-1; possible D gene TRBD1, 6 bases. This CDR3 is built from 15 residues. Germline CDR1 LNHDA, CDR2 SQIVND (reference sequence). V was trimmed by 10 bases and J by 5 bases, leaving 21 bases between them. CDR3 nucleotides: TGTGCCACGCGGACAGTCGCTCATGTTAACAATGAGCAGTTCTTC. This sequence encodes CATRTVAHVNNEQFF.

The V gene is TRBV2, the J gene TRBJ2-1; the match to TRBD1 covers 8 bases. V dropped 6 bases and J dropped 5; count of bases not matched to a gene: 18. Germline V lookup: CDR1 SNHLY, CDR2 FYNNEI. The CDR3 length is 18 residues. CDR3 sequence: CASRGVGQVGPHDNEQFF. Here the CDR3 DNA reads TGTGCCAGCAGGGGAGTGGGACAGGTGGGACCCCACGACAATGAGCAGTTCTTC.

A few counts support this clonotype. The chain couples TRBV7-9 to TRBJ2-1; the D is unclear. The germline V and J ends were trimmed by 1 base and 9 bases, with 7 bases remaining between them. The CDR3 spans 12 residues. Per germline, CDR1 SEHNR and CDR2 FQNEAQ (reference sequence). The CDR3 sequence is CASSLERIEQFF. As DNA, the CDR3 is TGTGCCAGCAGCTTAGAAAGGATTGAGCAGTTCTTC.

J is TRBJ2-2 and V is TRBV29-1; tentatively, D is TRBD1 or TRBD2 (5 bases each). V was trimmed by 1 base and J by 3 bases, leaving 6 bases between them. The CDR3 length is 13 residues. Germline CDR1 SQVTM, CDR2 ANQGSEA. The CDR3 DNA reads TGCAGCGTTGAAGGGGGGTACACCGGGGAGCTGTTTTTT. This gives the protein CSVEGGYTGELFF.

This clonotype was recorded a few times. The chain employs TRBV7-6 and TRBJ2-3; D is tentatively TRBD1 or TRBD2 (5 bases each). The V gene lost 3 bases and the J gene lost 0 bases, with 13 bases spanning the gap. Germline loops: CDR1 SGHVS, CDR2 FNYEAQ. The CDR3 length is 16 residues. The DNA for the CDR3 is TGTGCCAGCAGCTTTCCCGGTGGGGGAAGCACAGATACGCAGTATTTT. Encoded protein: CASSFPGGGSTDTQYF.

The chain joins TRBV6-1 to TRBJ1-2; the D is unclear. The V and J ends lost 5 bases and 4 bases respectively, with 11 bases between them. Germline loops: CDR1 MNHNS, CDR2 SASEGT. The CDR3 is made up of 13 amino acids. This CDR3 reads CASSLTRSYGYTF. The CDR3 DNA follows: TGTGCCAGCAGTCTGACAAGGTCCTATGGCTACACCTTC.

V is TRBV10-3 and J is TRBJ2-2; D is ambiguous. Germline lookup yields CDR1 ENHRY and CDR2 SYGVKD. Trimming shortened V by 3 bases and J by 7 bases, and 12 bases separated the two germline ends. The CDR3 spans 14 residues. The CDR3 here is CAISDSYSDGELFF. The DNA for the CDR3 is TGTGCCATCAGTGACTCCTACAGTGACGGGGAGCTGTTTTTT.

J is TRBJ2-1 and V is TRBV7-3, with 7 bases lining up with TRBD2. Germline V lookup: CDR1 SGHTA, CDR2 FQGTGA. V trimming: 6 bases; J trimming: 4 bases; junction bases outside the gene matches: 3. The CDR3 extends over 13 amino acids. CDR3 coding DNA: TGTGCCAGCAGTTTCGGGGGGTACAATGAGCAGTTCTTC. This codes for CASSFGGYNEQFF.

The chain combines TRBV27 with TRBJ1-1, with a possible D match to TRBD1 (5 bases). Germline CDR1 is MNHEY and CDR2 is SMNVEV (reference sequence). Trimming stripped 5 bases from V and 9 bases from J, with 19 bases between. This CDR3 is built from 14 residues. The CDR3 loop is CASSAPGAGGKAFF. DNA for the CDR3: TGTGCCAGCAGTGCCCCCGGGGCCGGGGGAAAAGCTTTCTTT.

In its sample, this clonotype was seen a few times. The gene calls are TRBV7-2 and TRBJ2-1; 10 bases match TRBD2. V was pared by 4 bases and J by 6 bases, with 9 bases of the junction left unmatched. CDR1 is SGHTA and CDR2 is FQGNSA in the germline V gene. The CDR3 sequence is 16 residues long. Here the CDR3 reads CASSWGVASGGNEQFF. The CDR3, as DNA: TGTGCCAGCAGCTGGGGGGTGGCTAGCGGGGGCAATGAGCAGTTCTTC.

This clonotype was recorded only once. The chain combines TRBV5-6 with TRBJ2-7; 8 bases are shared with TRBD2. The CDR3 is 16 amino acids. Germline CDR1 is SGHDT and CDR2 is YYEEEE. V shed 6 bases and J 1 base; nucleotides not matched to a gene: 12. The CDR3 nucleotides read TGTGCCAGCACGCCCGCAGCGGGGGAAGATTCCTACGAGCAGTACTTC. Translation: CASTPAAGEDSYEQYF.

This sequence joins TRBV20-1 and TRBJ2-4, with no clear D. The V end was cut by 0 bases, the J end by 6 bases, with 12 bases between. Germline CDR1 DFQATT, CDR2 SNEGSKA (reference sequence). The CDR3 has 14 amino acids. CDR3 region: CSARELDPRNIQYF. CDR3 DNA: TGCAGTGCTAGAGAATTGGATCCCAGAAACATTCAGTACTTC.

In this sample, this clonotype turned up many times. The chain couples TRBV7-2 to TRBJ2-1; D might be TRBD1 (6 bases). Trimming removed 4 bases from V and 0 bases from J, with 16 bases in between. CDR1 and CDR2 (germline): SGHTA, FQGNSA. The CDR3 covers 17 residues. The CDR3 loop is CASSSLGATVSYNEQFF. CDR3 DNA: TGTGCCAGCAGCTCCTTGGGGGCAACCGTCTCCTACAATGAGCAGTTCTTC.

In its sample, this clonotype was seen a few times. The rearrangement uses TRBV11-2 and TRBJ2-7, with 8 bases matching TRBD2. After removal of 0 bases from V and 0 bases from J, the junction contained 7 bases not matched to a gene. The CDR3 totals 17 residues. Germline CDR1 reads SGHAT; CDR2 reads FQNNGV. CDR3 bases: TGTGCCAGCAGCTTAGATCCCTCGCGGGGGGACTCCTACGAGCAGTACTTC. This encodes CASSLDPSRGDSYEQYF. Combining the CDR3 with reference TRBV11-2 and TRBJ2-7 gives the whole variable domain EAGVAQSPRYKIIEKRQSVAFWCNPISGHATLYWYQQILGQGPKLLIQFQNNGVVDDSQLPKDRFSAERLKGVDSTLKIQPAKLEDSAVYLCASSLDPSRGDSYEQYFGPGTRLTVT.

The rearrangement links TRBV9 to TRBJ2-7, with 7 bases aligning to TRBD1. From germline, CDR1 is SGDLS and CDR2 YYNGEE. The CDR3 has 14 amino acids. V lost 2 bases to trimming and J lost 2 bases; unmatched junction nucleotides: 4. For the CDR3, the DNA is TGTGCCAGCAGCGTGGGACAGATGACCTACGAGCAGTACTTC. Translating it yields CASSVGQMTYEQYF.

In its sample, this clonotype was seen a few times. This chain uses TRBV7-2 with TRBJ2-7; D not certain. The CDR3 consists of 14 residues. The germline V and J ends were trimmed by 0 bases and 3 bases, with 9 bases remaining between them. The germline V gene encodes CDR1 SGHTA and CDR2 FQGNSA. CDR3 in amino acids: CASSLAALFYEQYF. Here the CDR3 DNA reads TGTGCCAGCAGCTTAGCGGCCCTTTTCTACGAGCAGTACTTC.

In nucleotides, the CDR3 is TGTGCCAGCAGCTCCTCGGACAGGTCCACAGATACGCAGTATTTT. This translates into CASSSSDRSTDTQYF. The chain combines TRBV7-9 with TRBJ2-3, with 7 bases that match TRBD1. The CDR3 loop spans 15 amino acids. In germline, CDR1 is SEHNR, CDR2 FQNEAQ (reference sequence). The ends lost 4 bases at V and 2 bases at J; junction bases unmatched: 6.

This clonotype was seen only a few times. The V call is TRBV7-9, the J call TRBJ2-5; no clear D gene. V dropped 4 bases and J dropped 2 bases, with 14 bases sitting between them. The CDR3 contains 15 residues. Looked up from germline, CDR1 is SEHNR and CDR2 is FQNEAQ (reference sequence). The CDR3 here is CASSSRNYLQETQYF. CDR3 nucleotides: TGTGCCAGCAGCTCTAGAAACTATCTTCAAGAGACCCAGTACTTC.

A few counts support this clonotype. V is TRBV11-2 and J is TRBJ1-2; TRBD1 matches 7 bases. This CDR3 spans 15 amino acids. V lost 5 bases, J lost 6 bases, and 12 bases stayed unmatched. Per the germline V gene, CDR1 is SGHAT and CDR2 is FQNNGV. This CDR3 reads CASSPMRQGWDGYTF. CDR3 DNA: TGTGCCAGCAGCCCAATGCGACAGGGCTGGGATGGCTACACCTTC.

The sample holds a few counts of this clonotype. The rearrangement joins TRBV6-1 to TRBJ2-7; tentative D call: TRBD2 (6 bases). The CDR3 sequence is 17 residues long. Looked up from germline, CDR1 is MNHNS and CDR2 is SASEGT. Between the trimmed V and J ends, which lost 5 bases and 0 bases, there was a span of 20 bases. CDR3 coding DNA: TGTGCCAGCAGTCCTATAGGGAGGCAGAAGAACTCCTACGAGCAGTACTTC. Translating it yields CASSPIGRQKNSYEQYF.

In its sample, this clonotype was seen a few times. The V and J genes are TRBV7-3 and TRBJ2-1; 11 bases fit TRBD2. The V and J ends lost 2 bases and 7 bases, in that order; junction bases with no gene match: 10. Germline-derived CDR1 and CDR2 are SGHTA and FQGTGA. The CDR3 length is 17 residues. CDR3 sequence: CASSLSLAGGAHNEQFF. The CDR3 DNA reads TGTGCCAGCAGCTTATCGTTAGCGGGGGGGGCCCATAATGAGCAGTTCTTC.

The chain has TRBV20-1 and TRBJ1-2; possible D gene TRBD1, 6 bases. Germline CDR1 is DFQATT and CDR2 is SNEGSKA (reference sequence). The ends were cut back, 3 bases at V and 8 bases at J, with 13 bases in the middle. The CDR3 length is 12 residues. Written as DNA, the CDR3 is TGCAGTGCTAGTGATACAGGGATAGGCTACACCTTC. Residues: CSASDTGIGYTF.

The chain joins TRBV7-1 to TRBJ1-2; D gene ambiguous. TRBV7-1 is reported as an ORF; its role is uncertain. V was cut by 6 bases and J by 7 bases, with 15 bases left in between. The CDR3 sequence is 13 residues long. The CDR3 spells CASSQQRIGGYTF. As DNA, the CDR3 is TGTGCCAGCAGTCAGCAGCGGATCGGTGGCTACACCTTC.